This record covers a single T cell receptor (beta chain). It has no known antigen specificity. No much larger clone exists at a distance of one base, and base qualities are not known. The library relied on the immunoSEQ multiplex PCR assay. TCRdb limited this immuneACCESS table to in-frame rearrangements with V and J called. A share of clones is missing; checked studies link under half to unresolved V genes, and the rest is unexplained. Across this sample there are 9,000 to 15,000 clones, with 90% to 95% seen only once. Of the sample, 0.29% is held by the ten largest clones. The data originate from a study of T cell changes during pregnancy in multiple sclerosis (dated by TCRdb to about 2019). In terms of the full investigation: The study examined how the T cell repertoire changed over the course of pregnancy in women with multiple sclerosis.

CDR1 is given as SGHRS and CDR2 as YFSETQ, both from the germline V gene. V is pruned by 4 bases and J by 6 bases, leaving 11 bases of the junction without a gene match. The CDR3, cysteine through phenylalanine, is 16 amino acids long. The retained sequence is limited to the CDR3, 48 bases, with the frame set at the first base. The chain joins TRBV5-1 to TRBJ2-2, and TRBD1 matches 8 of the central bases. Sequencing used CD4+ T cells from peripheral blood mononuclear cells, obtained before pregnancy. The receptor was isolated from a female donor with multiple sclerosis, enrolled in a pregnancy study. The DNA reads TGCGCCAGCAGCAAACAGACAGGGGAATTGTCCGGGGAGCTGTTTTTT. Its protein is CASSKQTGELSGELFF.